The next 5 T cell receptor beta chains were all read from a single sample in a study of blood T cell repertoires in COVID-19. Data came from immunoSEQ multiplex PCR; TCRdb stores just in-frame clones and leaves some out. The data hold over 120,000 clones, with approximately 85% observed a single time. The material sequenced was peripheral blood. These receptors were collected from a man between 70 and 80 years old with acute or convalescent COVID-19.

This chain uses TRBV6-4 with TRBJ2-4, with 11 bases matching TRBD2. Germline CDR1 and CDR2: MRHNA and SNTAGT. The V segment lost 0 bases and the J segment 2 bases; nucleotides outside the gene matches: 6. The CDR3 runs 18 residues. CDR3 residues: CASSDSGIAGGTKNIQYF. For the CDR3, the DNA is TGTGCCAGCAGTGACTCGGGGATAGCGGGGGGGACCAAAAACATTCAGTACTTC.

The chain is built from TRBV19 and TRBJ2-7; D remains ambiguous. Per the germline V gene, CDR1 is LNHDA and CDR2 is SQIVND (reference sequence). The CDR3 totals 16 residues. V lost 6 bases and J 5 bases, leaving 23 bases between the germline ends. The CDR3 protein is CASSTLTTLGLNEQYF. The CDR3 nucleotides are TGTGCCAGTAGCACCCTAACCACGCTAGGATTGAACGAGCAGTACTTC.

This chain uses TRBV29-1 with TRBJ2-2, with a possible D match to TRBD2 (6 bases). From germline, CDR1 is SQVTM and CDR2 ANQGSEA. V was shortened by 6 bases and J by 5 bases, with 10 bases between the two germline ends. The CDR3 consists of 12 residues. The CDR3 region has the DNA TGCAGCGTACCACTAGCAACCGGGGAGCTGTTTTTT. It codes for CSVPLATGELFF.

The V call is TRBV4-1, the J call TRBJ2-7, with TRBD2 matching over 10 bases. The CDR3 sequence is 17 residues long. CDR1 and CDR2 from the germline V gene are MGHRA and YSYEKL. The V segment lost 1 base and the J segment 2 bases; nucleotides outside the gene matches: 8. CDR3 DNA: TGCGCCAGCAGCCAAGTGGAGCTAGCGGGGGATACCTACGAGCAGTACTTC. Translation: CASSQVELAGDTYEQYF.

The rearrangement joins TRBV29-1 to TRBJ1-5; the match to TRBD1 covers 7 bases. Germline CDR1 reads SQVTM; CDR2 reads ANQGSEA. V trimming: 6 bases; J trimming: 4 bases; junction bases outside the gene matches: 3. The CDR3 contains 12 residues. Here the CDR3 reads CSVVTGNQPQHF. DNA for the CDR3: TGCAGCGTAGTGACAGGGAATCAGCCCCAGCATTTT.